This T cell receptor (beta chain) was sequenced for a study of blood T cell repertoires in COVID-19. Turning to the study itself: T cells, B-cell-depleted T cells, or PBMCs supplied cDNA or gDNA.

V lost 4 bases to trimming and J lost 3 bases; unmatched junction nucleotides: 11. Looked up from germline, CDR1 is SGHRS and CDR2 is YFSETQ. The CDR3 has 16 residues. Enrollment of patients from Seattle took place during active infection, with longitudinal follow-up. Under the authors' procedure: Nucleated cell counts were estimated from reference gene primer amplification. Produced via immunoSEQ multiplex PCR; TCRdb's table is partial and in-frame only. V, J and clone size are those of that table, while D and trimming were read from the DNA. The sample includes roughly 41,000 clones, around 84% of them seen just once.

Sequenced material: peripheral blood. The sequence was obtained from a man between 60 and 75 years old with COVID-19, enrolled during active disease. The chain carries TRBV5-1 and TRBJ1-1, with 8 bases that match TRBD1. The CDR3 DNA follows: TGCGCCAGCAGCAAAGGACAGGGTATAGGTTACACTGAAGCTTTCTTT. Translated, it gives CASSKGQGIGYTEAFF.